This paragraph reports one TCR beta chain. Per the original methods: From reference gene primer amplification, estimates of nucleated cell counts were derived. Repertoires were generated with immunoSEQ multiplex PCR, while TCRdb's copy carries only in-frame clones and drops some. The D gene and trimming were derived from the DNA, and the V and J assignments and clone size from that table. The data contain about 260,000 clones, around 87% of them seen just once; the ten biggest clones take up approximately 1.5%. The data stem from a study of blood T cell repertoires in COVID-19. In the study overall: Sites across the United States, Italy and Spain contributed samples from acute and convalescent COVID-19. PBMCs, B-cell-depleted T cells, or T cells were the source of the cDNA or gDNA that made up the material.

Germline V gene sequence: CDR1 SGHDN, CDR2 FVKESK. The CDR3 contains 14 residues. The J segment lost 4 bases and the V segment lost 3 bases, leaving 5 bases of the junction unmatched. This TCR came from a woman aged 35 to 49 who had recovered from COVID-19. The sample taken for sequencing was peripheral blood. The gene calls are TRBV14 and TRBJ1-1, with TRBD1 matching over 7 bases. The CDR3 coding sequence is TGTGCCAGCAGCCACCGTAACAGGGGCACTGAAGCTTTCTTT. Amino acids: CASSHRNRGTEAFF.